Below, 10 T cell receptor beta chains from the same sample are listed, as sequenced in a study of OX40 agonist ivuxolimab in advanced cancers. Using immunoSEQ multiplex PCR, the repertoire was profiled, and TCRdb retains in-frame clones only, with some absent. The sample includes more than 45,000 clones, 85% to 90% of them seen just once. The sample was CD4+ or CD8+ T cells sorted from blood, taken in a trial of the OX40 agonist ivuxolimab. The receptors were sampled from an adult with an advanced solid tumor such as melanoma, head and neck, liver or kidney cancer.

J is TRBJ2-7 and V is TRBV18; D ambiguous. This CDR3 contains 15 residues. Germline V gene lookup returns CDR1 KGHSH and CDR2 LQKENI. Trimming removed 0 bases at V and 5 bases at J, with 14 bases between. The CDR3 is CASSPPGWGVHEQYF. CDR3 nucleotide sequence: TGTGCCAGCTCACCACCGGGTTGGGGTGTCCACGAGCAGTACTTC.

In DNA form, the CDR3 reads TGTGCCAGCAGTTTATCGTGGGTCTCCTACGAGCAGTACTTC. This sequence encodes CASSLSWVSYEQYF. The rearrangement links TRBV27 to TRBJ2-7, with D unresolved. With 0 bases removed from V and 0 bases from J, the gap between germline ends came to 6 bases. The germline CDR1 and CDR2 sequences are MNHEY and SMNVEV (reference sequence). The CDR3 loop spans 14 amino acids.

This clone was seen once. The rearrangement joins TRBV5-4 to TRBJ2-1, with D possibly being TRBD2 (5 bases). The CDR3 spans 18 residues. Trimming shortened V by 3 bases and J by 5 bases, and 24 bases separated the two germline ends. Germline CDR1 reads SGHNT; CDR2 reads YYREEE (reference sequence). CDR3 sequence reads: CASSSRLSGNLRNNEQFF. CDR3 coding DNA: TGTGCCAGCAGCTCGAGACTATCAGGAAATCTTCGGAACAATGAGCAGTTCTTC.

The rearrangement links TRBV6-1 to TRBJ1-2; weak D call: TRBD1 (6 bases). The length of the CDR3 is 12 residues. V gave up 7 bases and J gave up 7 bases, with 13 bases separating them. CDR1 and CDR2 from the germline V gene are MNHNS and SASEGT. In DNA, the CDR3 is TGTGCCAGCACGGTATGGGGGGCTGGCTACACCTTC. Protein product: CASTVWGAGYTF.

The V and J genes are TRBV7-2 and TRBJ2-7; TRBD1 might be the D (5 bases). V was clipped by 4 bases and J by 2 bases, with 18 bases between them. The germline CDR1 and CDR2 sequences are SGHTA and FQGNSA. The CDR3 runs to 16 residues. Here the CDR3 DNA reads TGTGCCAGCAGCTCGGCACGAGACAGAGCAACCTACGAGCAGTACTTC. Residues: CASSSARDRATYEQYF. Based on the CDR3 plus reference TRBV7-2 and TRBJ2-7, the full variable domain is GAGVSQSPSNKVTEKGKDVELRCDPISGHTALYWYRQSLGQGLEFLIYFQGNSAPDKSGLPSDRFSAERTGGSVSTLTIQRTQQEDSAVYLCASSSARDRATYEQYFGPGTRLTVT.

V gene TRBV27 combines with J gene TRBJ2-5, with 7 bases that match TRBD2. CDR1 and CDR2 from the germline V gene are MNHEY and SMNVEV (reference sequence). The CDR3 is 11 residues long. After removal of 6 bases from V and 12 bases from J, the junction contained 7 bases not matched to a gene. The CDR3 sequence is CASSLGDYEYF. The DNA of the CDR3 is TGTGCCAGCAGCTTGGGGGACTACGAGTACTTC.

This chain uses TRBV2 with TRBJ2-1; 9 nucleotides align to TRBD2. CDR1 and CDR2 (germline): SNHLY, FYNNEI. The CDR3 has 16 amino acids. The junction had 8 bases not matched to a gene; V was cut back by 3 bases and J by 5 bases. Written as DNA, the CDR3 is TGTGCCAGCAGTGATGCCCAGCGGGGGGTTCACAATGAGCAGTTCTTC. Translated: CASSDAQRGVHNEQFF.

This chain connects TRBV7-9 to TRBJ2-1; 11 nucleotides line up with TRBD2. V dropped 5 bases and J dropped 4; count of bases not matched to a gene: 7. This CDR3 comprises 16 residues. Germline assignment: CDR1 SEHNR and CDR2 FQNEAQ (reference sequence). The CDR3 sequence: CASSPQGLAEYNEQFF. For the CDR3, the DNA is TGTGCCAGCAGCCCCCAGGGACTAGCGGAGTACAATGAGCAGTTCTTC.

This clone was found once. The rearrangement uses TRBV9 and TRBJ1-6; maybe TRBD1 (5 bases). Germline V gives CDR1 SGDLS, CDR2 YYNGEE. The V and J ends lost 4 bases and 14 bases respectively, with 16 bases between them. The length of the CDR3 is 13 residues. The CDR3 DNA follows: TGTGCCAGCAGCCCAGAAGGGGACTGGACCCTCCACTTT. It yields the protein CASSPEGDWTLHF.

V and J are TRBV15 and TRBJ2-1; no clear D gene. V lost 0 bases and J lost 3, with 9 bases in between. The CDR3 has 15 residues. The germline gives CDR1 LNHNV, CDR2 YYDKDF (reference sequence). The CDR3: CATSRDRASYNEQFF. The DNA for the CDR3 is TGTGCCACCAGCAGAGATCGCGCTAGCTACAATGAGCAGTTCTTC.